The clone carrying this TCR beta chain came up many times. These data are taken from a study of CD8+CD57+ T cells in acquired aplastic anemia. V was pared by 6 bases and J by 4 bases, with 5 bases of the junction left unmatched. Germline CDR1 reads MGHRA; CDR2 reads YSYEKL. The length of the CDR3 is 15 residues. TCR beta VDJ and CDR3 profiling used genomic DNA as template. From the reads, TCRdb called clonotypes with MiXCR, one entry per CDR3 protein. The sample has around 64,000 distinct CDR3 sequences, roughly 54% seen once. The V and J genes are TRBV4-1 and TRBJ2-1, with 11 bases aligning to TRBD2. The TCR was taken from a human donor in good health, serving as a control. Sample: sorted CD4+, CD8+, or CD8+CD57+ T cells (not recorded which) from PBMCs. This CDR3 reads CASSLLAGGYNEQFF. The CDR3 DNA reads TGCGCCAGCAGTCTCTTAGCGGGAGGGTACAATGAGCAGTTCTTC.